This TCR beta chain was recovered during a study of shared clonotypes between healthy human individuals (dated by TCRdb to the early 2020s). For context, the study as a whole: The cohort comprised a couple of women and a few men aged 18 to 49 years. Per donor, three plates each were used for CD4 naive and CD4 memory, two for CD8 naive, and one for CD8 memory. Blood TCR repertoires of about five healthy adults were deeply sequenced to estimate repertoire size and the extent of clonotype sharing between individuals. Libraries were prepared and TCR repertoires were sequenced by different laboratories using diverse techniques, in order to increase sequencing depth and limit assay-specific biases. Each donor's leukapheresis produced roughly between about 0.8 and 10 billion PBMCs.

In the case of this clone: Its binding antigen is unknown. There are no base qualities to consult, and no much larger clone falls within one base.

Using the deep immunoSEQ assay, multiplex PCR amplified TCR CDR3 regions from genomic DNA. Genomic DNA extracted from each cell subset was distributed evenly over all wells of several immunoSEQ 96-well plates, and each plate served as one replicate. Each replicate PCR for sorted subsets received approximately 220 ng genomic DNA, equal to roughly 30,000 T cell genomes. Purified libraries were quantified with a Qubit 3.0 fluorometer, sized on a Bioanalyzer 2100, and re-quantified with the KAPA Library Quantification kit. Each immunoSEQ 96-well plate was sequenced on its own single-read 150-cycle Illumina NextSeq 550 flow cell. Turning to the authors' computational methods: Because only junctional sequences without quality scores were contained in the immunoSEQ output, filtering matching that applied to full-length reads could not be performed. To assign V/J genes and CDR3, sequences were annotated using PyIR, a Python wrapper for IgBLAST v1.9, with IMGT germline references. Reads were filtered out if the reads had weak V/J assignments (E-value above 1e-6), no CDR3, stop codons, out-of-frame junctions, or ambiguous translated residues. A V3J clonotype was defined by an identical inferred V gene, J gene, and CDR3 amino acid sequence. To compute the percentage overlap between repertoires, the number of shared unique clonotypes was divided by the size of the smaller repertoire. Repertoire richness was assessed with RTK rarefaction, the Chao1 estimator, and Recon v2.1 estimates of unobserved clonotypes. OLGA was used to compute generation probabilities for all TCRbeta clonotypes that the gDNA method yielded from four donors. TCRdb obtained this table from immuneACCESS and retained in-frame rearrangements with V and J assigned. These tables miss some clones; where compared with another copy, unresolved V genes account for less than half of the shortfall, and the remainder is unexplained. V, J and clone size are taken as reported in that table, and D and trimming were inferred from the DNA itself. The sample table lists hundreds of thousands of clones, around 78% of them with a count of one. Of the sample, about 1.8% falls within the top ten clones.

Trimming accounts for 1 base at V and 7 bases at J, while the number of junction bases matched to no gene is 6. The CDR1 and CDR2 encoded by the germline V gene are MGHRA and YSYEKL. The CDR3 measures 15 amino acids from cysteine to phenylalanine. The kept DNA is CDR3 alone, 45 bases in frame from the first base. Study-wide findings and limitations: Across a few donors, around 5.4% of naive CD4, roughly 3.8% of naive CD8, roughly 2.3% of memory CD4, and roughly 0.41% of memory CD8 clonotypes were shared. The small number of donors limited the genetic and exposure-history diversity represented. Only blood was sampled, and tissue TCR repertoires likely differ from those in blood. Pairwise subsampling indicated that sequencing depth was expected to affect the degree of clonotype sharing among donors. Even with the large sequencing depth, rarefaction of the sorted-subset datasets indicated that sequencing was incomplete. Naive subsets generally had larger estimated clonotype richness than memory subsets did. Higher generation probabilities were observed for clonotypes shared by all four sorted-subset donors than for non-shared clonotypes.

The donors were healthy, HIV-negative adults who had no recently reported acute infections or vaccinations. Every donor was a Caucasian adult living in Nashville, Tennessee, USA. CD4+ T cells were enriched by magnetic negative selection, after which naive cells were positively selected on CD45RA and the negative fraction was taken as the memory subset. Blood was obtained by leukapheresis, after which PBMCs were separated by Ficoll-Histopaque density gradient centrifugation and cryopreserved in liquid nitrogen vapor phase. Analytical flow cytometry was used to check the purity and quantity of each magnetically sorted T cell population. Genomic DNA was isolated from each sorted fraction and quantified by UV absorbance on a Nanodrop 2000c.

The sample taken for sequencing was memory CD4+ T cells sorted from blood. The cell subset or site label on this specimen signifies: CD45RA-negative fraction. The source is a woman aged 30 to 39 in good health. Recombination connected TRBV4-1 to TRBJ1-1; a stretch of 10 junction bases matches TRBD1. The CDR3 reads CASSQAGTGANEAFF. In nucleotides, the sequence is TGCGCCAGCAGCCAAGCTGGGACAGGGGCGAATGAAGCTTTCTTT.